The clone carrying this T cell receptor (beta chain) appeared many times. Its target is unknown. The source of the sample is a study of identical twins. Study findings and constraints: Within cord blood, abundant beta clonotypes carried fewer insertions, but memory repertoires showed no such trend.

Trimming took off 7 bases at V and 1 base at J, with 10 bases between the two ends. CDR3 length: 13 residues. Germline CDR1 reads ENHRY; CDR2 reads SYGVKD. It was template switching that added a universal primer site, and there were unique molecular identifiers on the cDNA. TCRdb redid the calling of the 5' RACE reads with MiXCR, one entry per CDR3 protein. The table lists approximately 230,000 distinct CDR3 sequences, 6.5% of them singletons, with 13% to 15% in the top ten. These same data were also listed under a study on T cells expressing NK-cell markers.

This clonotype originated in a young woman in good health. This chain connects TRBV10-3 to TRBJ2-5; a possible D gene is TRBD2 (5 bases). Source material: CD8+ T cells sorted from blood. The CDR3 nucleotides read TGTGCCATCAAGCTAGCTCCCCAAGAGACCCAGTACTTC. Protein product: CAIKLAPQETQYF.